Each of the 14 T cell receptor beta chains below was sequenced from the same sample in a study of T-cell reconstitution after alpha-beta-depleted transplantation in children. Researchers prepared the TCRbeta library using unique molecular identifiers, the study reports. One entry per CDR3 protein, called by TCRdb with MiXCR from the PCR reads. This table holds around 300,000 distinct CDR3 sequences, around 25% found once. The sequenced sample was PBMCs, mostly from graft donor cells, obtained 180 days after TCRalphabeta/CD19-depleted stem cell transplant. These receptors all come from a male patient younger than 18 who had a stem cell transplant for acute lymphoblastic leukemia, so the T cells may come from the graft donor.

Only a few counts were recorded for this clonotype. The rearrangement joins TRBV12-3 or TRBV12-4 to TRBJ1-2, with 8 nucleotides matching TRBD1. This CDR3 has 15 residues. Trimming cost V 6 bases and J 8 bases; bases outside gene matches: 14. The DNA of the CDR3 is TGTGCCAGCAGGATCGGACAGGGAGTTTTTGTCGGCTACACCTTC. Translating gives CASRIGQGVFVGYTF.

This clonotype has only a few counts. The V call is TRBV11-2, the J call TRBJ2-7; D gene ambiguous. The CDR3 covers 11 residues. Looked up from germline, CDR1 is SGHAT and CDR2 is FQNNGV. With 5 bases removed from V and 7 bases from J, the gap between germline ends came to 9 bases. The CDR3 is CASSGSGEQYF. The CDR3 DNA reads TGTGCCAGCAGCGGCTCCGGGGAGCAGTACTTC.

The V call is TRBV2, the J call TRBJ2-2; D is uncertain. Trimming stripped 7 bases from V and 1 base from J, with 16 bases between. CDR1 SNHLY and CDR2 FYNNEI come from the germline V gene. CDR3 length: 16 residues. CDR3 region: CASKTHLPLNTGELFF. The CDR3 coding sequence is TGTGCCAGCAAGACCCACCTCCCCTTGAACACCGGGGAGCTGTTTTTT. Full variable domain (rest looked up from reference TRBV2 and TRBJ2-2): EPEVTQTPSHQVTQMGQEVILRCVPISNHLYFYWYRQILGQKVEFLVSFYNNEISEKSEIFDDQFSVERPDGSNFTLKIRSTKLEDSAMYFCASKTHLPLNTGELFFGEGSRLTVL.

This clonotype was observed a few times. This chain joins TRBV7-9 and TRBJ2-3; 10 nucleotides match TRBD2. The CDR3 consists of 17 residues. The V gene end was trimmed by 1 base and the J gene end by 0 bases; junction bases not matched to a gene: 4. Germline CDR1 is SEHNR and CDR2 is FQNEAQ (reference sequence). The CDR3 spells CASSLDRTSGSTDTQYF. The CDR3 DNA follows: TGTGCCAGCAGCTTAGACCGGACTAGCGGTAGCACAGATACGCAGTATTTT.

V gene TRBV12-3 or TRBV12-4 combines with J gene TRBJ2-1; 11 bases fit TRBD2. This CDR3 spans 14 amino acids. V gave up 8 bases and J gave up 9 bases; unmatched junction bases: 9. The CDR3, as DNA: TGTGCCAGCTGGGGACTAGCGGCTTGGGGTGAGCAGTTCTTC. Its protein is CASWGLAAWGEQFF.

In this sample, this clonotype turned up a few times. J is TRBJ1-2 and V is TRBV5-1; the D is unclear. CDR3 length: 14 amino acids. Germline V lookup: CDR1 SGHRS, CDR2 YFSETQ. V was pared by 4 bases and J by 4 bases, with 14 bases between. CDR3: CASSPGGGGYGYTF. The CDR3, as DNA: TGCGCCAGCAGCCCAGGTGGTGGAGGCTATGGCTACACCTTC.

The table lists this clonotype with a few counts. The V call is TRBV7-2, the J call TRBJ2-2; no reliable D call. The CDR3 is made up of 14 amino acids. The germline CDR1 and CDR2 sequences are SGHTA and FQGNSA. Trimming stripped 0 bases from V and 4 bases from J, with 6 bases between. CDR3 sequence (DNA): TGTGCCAGCAGCTTAGCGGAGTTCACCGGGGAGCTGTTTTTT. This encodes CASSLAEFTGELFF.

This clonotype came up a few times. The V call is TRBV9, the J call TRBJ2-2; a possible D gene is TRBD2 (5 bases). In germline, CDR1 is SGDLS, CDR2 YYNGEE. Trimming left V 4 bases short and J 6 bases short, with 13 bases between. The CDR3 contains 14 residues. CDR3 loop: CASSSQDLSGELFF. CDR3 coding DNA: TGTGCCAGCAGCTCTCAGGACTTATCCGGGGAGCTGTTTTTT.

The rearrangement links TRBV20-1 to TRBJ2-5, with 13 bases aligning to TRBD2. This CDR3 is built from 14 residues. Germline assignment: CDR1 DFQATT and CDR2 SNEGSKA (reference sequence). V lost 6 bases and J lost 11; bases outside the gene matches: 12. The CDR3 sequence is CSATRTSGGLTQYF. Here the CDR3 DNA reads TGCAGTGCCACCCGGACTAGCGGGGGCCTCACTCAGTACTTC.

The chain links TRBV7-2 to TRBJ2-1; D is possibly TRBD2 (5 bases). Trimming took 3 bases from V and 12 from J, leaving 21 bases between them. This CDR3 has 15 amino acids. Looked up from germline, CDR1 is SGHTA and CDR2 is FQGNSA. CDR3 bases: TGTGCCAGCAGCTTCAAACTAGTTAAGTCTTTGGGGCAGTTCTTC. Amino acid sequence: CASSFKLVKSLGQFF.

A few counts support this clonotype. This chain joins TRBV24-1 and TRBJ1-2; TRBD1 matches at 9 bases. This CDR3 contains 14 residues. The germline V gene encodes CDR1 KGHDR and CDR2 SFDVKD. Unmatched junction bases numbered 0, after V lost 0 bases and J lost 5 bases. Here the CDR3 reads CATSDLGQGYGYTF. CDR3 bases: TGTGCCACCAGTGATTTGGGACAGGGGTATGGCTACACCTTC.

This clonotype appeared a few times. CDR3: CASSFFRFKGRATAKNIQYF. As DNA, the CDR3 is TGTGCCAGCAGCTTCTTCCGCTTTAAGGGCCGAGCGACAGCCAAAAACATTCAGTACTTC. V gene TRBV7-9 combines with J gene TRBJ2-4; D gene uncertain. The CDR3 consists of 20 residues. Trimming took 3 bases from V and 0 from J, leaving 24 bases between them. Looked up from germline, CDR1 is SEHNR and CDR2 is FQNEAQ (reference sequence).

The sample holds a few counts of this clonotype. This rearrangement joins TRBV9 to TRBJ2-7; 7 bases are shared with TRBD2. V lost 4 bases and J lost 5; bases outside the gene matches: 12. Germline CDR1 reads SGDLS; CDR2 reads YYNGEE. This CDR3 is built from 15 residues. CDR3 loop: CASSPPDTGRDEQYF. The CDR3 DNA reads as TGTGCCAGCAGCCCTCCAGATACGGGGAGGGACGAGCAGTACTTC.

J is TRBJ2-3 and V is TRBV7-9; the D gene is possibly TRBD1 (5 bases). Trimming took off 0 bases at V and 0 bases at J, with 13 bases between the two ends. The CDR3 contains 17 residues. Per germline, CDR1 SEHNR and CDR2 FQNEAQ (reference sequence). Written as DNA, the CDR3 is TGTGCCAGCAGCTTAGCGCCCAGACAGCCTAGCACAGATACGCAGTATTTT. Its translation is CASSLAPRQPSTDTQYF.